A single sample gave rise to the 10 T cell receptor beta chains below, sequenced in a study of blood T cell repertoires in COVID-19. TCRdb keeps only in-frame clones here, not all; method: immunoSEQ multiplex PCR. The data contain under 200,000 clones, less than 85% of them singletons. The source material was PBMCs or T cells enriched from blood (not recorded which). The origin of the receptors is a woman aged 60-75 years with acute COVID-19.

CDR3 bases: TGCAGCGTTGGTCGTGAGAGTAACTATGGCTACACCTTC. It encodes CSVGRESNYGYTF. The chain joins TRBV29-1 to TRBJ1-2; D gene ambiguous. The germline gives CDR1 SQVTM, CDR2 ANQGSEA. Trimming left V 4 bases short and J 1 base short, with 10 bases between. This CDR3 contains 13 residues.

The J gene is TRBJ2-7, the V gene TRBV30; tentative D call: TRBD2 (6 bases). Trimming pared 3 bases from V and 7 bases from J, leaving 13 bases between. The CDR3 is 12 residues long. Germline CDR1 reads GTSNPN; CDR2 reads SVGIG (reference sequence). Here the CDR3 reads CAWSGSSGEQYF. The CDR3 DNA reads TGTGCCTGGAGCGGATCAAGCGGGGAGCAGTACTTC.

The DNA of the CDR3 is TGTGCCAGCAGTTTCCACCAGCAAGAGACCCAGTACTTC. As protein: CASSFHQQETQYF. This chain connects TRBV27 to TRBJ2-5; no clear D. Trimming stripped 3 bases from V and 2 bases from J, with 7 bases between. Germline V gives CDR1 MNHEY, CDR2 SMNVEV (reference sequence). The CDR3 covers 13 residues.

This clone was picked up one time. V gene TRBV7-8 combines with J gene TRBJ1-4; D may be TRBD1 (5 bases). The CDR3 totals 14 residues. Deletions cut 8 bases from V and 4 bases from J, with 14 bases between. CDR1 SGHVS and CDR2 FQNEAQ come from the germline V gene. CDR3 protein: CASGAGGYNEKLFF. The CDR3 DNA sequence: TGTGCCAGCGGCGCCGGGGGATATAATGAAAAACTGTTTTTT. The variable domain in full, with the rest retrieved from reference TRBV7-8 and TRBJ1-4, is GAGVSQSPRYKVAKRGQDVALRCDPISGHVSLFWYQQALGQGPEFLTYFQNEAQLDKSGLPSDRFFAERPEGSVSTLKIQRTQQEDSAVYLCASGAGGYNEKLFFGSGTQLSVL.

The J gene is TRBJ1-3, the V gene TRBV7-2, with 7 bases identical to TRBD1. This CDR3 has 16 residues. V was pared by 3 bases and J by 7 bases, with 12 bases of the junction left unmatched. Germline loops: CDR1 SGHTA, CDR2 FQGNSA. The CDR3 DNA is TGTGCCAGCAGCTTCTCAAGACAGGGAGGATCCAACACCATATATTTT. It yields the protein CASSFSRQGGSNTIYF.

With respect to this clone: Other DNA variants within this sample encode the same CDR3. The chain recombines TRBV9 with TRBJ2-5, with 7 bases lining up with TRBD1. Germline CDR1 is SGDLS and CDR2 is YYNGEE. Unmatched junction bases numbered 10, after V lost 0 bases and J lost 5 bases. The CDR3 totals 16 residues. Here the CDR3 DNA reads TGTGCCAGCAGCGTAGCTAAAGGGGGCGCGGAGGAGACCCAGTACTTC. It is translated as CASSVAKGGAEETQYF.

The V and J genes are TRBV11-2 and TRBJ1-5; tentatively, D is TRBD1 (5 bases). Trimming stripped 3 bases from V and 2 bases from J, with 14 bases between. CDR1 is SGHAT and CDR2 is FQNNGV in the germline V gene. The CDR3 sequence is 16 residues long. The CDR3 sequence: CASSLVAVQGNQPQHF. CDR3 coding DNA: TGTGCCAGCAGCTTGGTGGCGGTACAGGGCAATCAGCCCCAGCATTTT.

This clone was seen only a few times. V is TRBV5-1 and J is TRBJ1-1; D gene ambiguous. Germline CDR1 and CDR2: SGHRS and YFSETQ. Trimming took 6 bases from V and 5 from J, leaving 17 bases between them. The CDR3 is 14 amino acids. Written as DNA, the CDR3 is TGCGCCAGCACCTTATCGGGTGGAGGGACTGAAGCTTTCTTT. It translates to CASTLSGGGTEAFF.

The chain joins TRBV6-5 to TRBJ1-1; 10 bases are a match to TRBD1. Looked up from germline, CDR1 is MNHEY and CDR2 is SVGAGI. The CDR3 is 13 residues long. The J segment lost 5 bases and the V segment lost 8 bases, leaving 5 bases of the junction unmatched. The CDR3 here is CASRQGARTEAFF. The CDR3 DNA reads TGTGCCAGCCGACAGGGGGCGCGGACTGAAGCTTTCTTT.

The CDR3 is CASSRGQEETQYF. The CDR3 DNA sequence: TGTGCCAGTAGTCGAGGACAGGAGGAGACCCAGTACTTC. This chain joins TRBV19 and TRBJ2-5, with 7 nucleotides matching TRBD1. Germline CDR1 reads LNHDA; CDR2 reads SQIVND (reference sequence). CDR3 length: 13 residues. V trimming: 5 bases; J trimming: 5 bases; junction bases outside the gene matches: 5. The entire variable domain, with the rest obtained from reference TRBV19 and TRBJ2-5, is as follows: DGGITQSPKYLFRKEGQNVTLSCEQNLNHDAMYWYRQDPGQGLRLIYYSQIVNDFQKGDIAEGYSVSREKKESFPLTVTSAQKNPTAFYLCASSRGQEETQYFGPGTRLLVL.